This T cell receptor (beta chain) was recorded in a study of blood T cell repertoires in COVID-19. At the level of the study: T cells, B-cell-depleted T cells, or PBMCs supplied cDNA or gDNA.

Germline CDR1 reads SGDLS; CDR2 reads YYNGEE. The CDR3 covers 16 residues. V lost 4 bases and J 6 bases, leaving 22 bases between the germline ends. In the authors' methods: Reference gene primers were amplified, and this amplification served to estimate nucleated cell counts. This table comes from immunoSEQ multiplex PCR, and its TCRdb copy is limited to in-frame clones, with some not included. V and J calls plus clone size are reproduced from that table; the DNA served to infer D and trimming. The data show about 160,000 clones, roughly 84% seen once. Sample: peripheral blood. This clonotype was obtained from a man in his 60s who had recovered from COVID-19. The gene calls are TRBV9 and TRBJ1-2; D possibly corresponds to TRBD1 (6 bases). The CDR3 sequence is CASSPGQFRLSDGYTF. Written as DNA, the CDR3 is TGTGCCAGCAGCCCCGGACAGTTTCGGTTAAGTGATGGCTACACCTTC.